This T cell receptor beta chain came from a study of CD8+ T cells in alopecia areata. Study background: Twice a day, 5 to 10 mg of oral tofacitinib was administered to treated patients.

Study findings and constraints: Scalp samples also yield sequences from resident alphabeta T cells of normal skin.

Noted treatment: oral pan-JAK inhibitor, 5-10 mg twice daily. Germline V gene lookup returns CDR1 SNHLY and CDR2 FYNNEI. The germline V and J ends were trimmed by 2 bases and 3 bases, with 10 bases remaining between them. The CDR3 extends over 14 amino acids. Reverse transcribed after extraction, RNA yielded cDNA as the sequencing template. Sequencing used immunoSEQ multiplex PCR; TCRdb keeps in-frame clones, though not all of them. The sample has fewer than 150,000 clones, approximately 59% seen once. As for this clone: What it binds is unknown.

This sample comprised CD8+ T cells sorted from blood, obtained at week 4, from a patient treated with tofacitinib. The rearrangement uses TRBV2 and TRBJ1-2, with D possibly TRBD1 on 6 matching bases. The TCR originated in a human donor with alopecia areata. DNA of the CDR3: TGTGCCAGCAGTGAATCAACAGGGCACTATGGCTACACCTTC. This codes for CASSESTGHYGYTF.